This T cell receptor (beta chain) was documented in a study of long-term antiretroviral therapy in people with HIV. Points from the study as a whole: Compared with controls, HIV repertoires showed narrower CDR3 length ranges. After ART, diversity increased yet remained lower than transplant donor controls.

This clone was seen a handful of times. Its cognate antigen is unknown. There were roughly 0.9-11 million cryopreserved PBMC in the samples before DNA extraction. Run at survey level, the immunoSEQ assay was version v3.0. The assay was immunoSEQ multiplex PCR, and TCRdb's table has in-frame clones only and misses some. The repertoire consists of about 21,000 clones, with 84% occurring once and the leading ten covering around 3%. Sequences were derived from unsorted PBMCs, sampled 1.9 years after starting antiretroviral therapy. The TCR was taken from a woman aged 45-65 years with HIV.

The CDR3 loop is CASSSTQGSYEQYF. DNA for the CDR3: TGTGCCAGCAGCTCCACACAGGGGTCCTACGAGCAGTACTTC. The V gene is TRBV11-2, the J gene TRBJ2-7, with 7 bases identical to TRBD1. CDR3 length: 14 amino acids. CDR1 and CDR2 (germline): SGHAT, FQNNGV. V gave up 4 bases and J gave up 1 base; unmatched junction bases: 4.